The clone carrying this T cell receptor beta chain was observed once. This sample is part of a study of control samples from healthy donors and cancer patients. Generated by immunoSEQ multiplex PCR, the TCRdb table keeps only in-frame clones and is missing some. The data hold about 130,000 clones, with around 90% observed a single time. The clonotype comes from a man younger than 35 in good health. The sequenced sample was blood.

The CDR3 sequence: CASRPGASYGYTF. The CDR3 region has the DNA TGTGCCAGCAGGCCGGGAGCAAGCTATGGCTACACCTTC. The rearrangement uses TRBV27 and TRBJ1-2; the D is unclear. The CDR3 extends over 13 amino acids. The germline gives CDR1 MNHEY, CDR2 SMNVEV (reference sequence). With 6 bases removed from V and 4 bases from J, the gap between germline ends came to 12 bases.